This TCR beta chain was retrieved from a study of blood T cell repertoires in COVID-19. Study background: T cells, B-cell-depleted T cells, or PBMCs provided the cDNA or gDNA that served as material.

The CDR3 totals 15 residues. J lost 2 bases, V lost 0 bases, and 3 bases had no gene match. The germline V gene has CDR1 SGHRS and CDR2 YFSETQ. In the authors' workflow: The authors estimated nucleated cell counts from reference gene primer amplification. The table came from immunoSEQ multiplex PCR; TCRdb's copy has only in-frame clones and leaves some out. D and trimming come from the DNA, and the V and J calls and clone size come from that table. The profile shows roughly 140,000 clones, around 87% of them singletons. This rearrangement joins TRBV5-1 to TRBJ2-7, with TRBD1 matching 9 bases. Sequencing used peripheral blood. The receptor's source is a woman aged 55-70 years with active or convalescent COVID-19. The CDR3 reads CASSLAGQGPYEQYF. The CDR3 region has the DNA TGCGCCAGCAGCTTGGCAGGACAGGGGCCCTACGAGCAGTACTTC.